Sequencing of this TCR beta chain was carried out in a study of blood T cell repertoires in COVID-19. Study background: There were acute and convalescent COVID-19 samples, and they came from the United States, Italy and Spain. In each case, the material was cDNA or gDNA derived from T cells, B-cell-depleted T cells, or PBMCs.

In the original workflow: Amplification with reference gene primers provided the estimates of nucleated cell counts. Some clones are missing from TCRdb's copy, which holds only in-frame ones; the method was immunoSEQ multiplex PCR. That table supplies the V and J calls and clone size; D and trimming were determined from the DNA. This sample has approximately 300,000 clones; around 89% occur once, and the top ten carry more than 0.75%. Sequenced: peripheral blood. The clonotype was recovered from a man aged 25 to 45 with acute or convalescent COVID-19.

In nucleotides, the CDR3 is TGCGCCAGCAGCGCGGGACTAGCGGACGCACGGGCAGATACGCAGTATTTT. Translated, it gives CASSAGLADARADTQYF. The chain carries TRBV5-1 and TRBJ2-3, with TRBD2 matching over 11 bases. Trimming removed 4 bases from V and 4 bases from J; junction bases left unmatched: 11. Per the germline V gene, CDR1 is SGHRS and CDR2 is YFSETQ. The CDR3 has 17 amino acids. The whole variable domain, remainder taken from reference TRBV5-1 and TRBJ2-3, is KAGVTQTPRYLIKTRGQQVTLSCSPISGHRSVSWYQQTPGQGLQFLFEYFSETQRNKGNFPGRFSGRQFSNSRSEMNVSTLELGDSALYLCASSAGLADARADTQYFGPGTRLTVL.